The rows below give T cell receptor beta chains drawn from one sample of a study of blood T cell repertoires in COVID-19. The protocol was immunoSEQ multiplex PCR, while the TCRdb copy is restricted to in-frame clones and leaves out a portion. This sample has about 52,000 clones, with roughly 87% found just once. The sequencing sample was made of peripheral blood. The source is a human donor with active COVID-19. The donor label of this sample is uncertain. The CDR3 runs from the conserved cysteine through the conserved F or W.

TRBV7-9,CASGRGAYEQYF
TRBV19,CASSRIQGRELFF
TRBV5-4,CASSFSGGVYEQYF
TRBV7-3,CASSQTGSDTQYF
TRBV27,CASRPSGTGSYEQYF
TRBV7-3,CASSPGGHAISNTGELFF
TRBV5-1,CASSWGLAGVTDTQYF
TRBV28,CASSLTSRELYGYTF
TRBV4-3,CASSQDRGIFNQPQHF
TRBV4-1,CASSQELLAGSYEQYF
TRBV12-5,CASGLSQVVTGELFF
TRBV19,CASIPGQGATGELFF
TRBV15,CATSSRDRGGNEQFF
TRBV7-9,CASSSMGGIQETQYF
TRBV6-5,CASSYGTGVYEQYF
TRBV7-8,CASSPNTPGFSNTEAFF
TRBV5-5,CASSFTDKNTEAFF
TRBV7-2,CASSSQSQANYGYTF